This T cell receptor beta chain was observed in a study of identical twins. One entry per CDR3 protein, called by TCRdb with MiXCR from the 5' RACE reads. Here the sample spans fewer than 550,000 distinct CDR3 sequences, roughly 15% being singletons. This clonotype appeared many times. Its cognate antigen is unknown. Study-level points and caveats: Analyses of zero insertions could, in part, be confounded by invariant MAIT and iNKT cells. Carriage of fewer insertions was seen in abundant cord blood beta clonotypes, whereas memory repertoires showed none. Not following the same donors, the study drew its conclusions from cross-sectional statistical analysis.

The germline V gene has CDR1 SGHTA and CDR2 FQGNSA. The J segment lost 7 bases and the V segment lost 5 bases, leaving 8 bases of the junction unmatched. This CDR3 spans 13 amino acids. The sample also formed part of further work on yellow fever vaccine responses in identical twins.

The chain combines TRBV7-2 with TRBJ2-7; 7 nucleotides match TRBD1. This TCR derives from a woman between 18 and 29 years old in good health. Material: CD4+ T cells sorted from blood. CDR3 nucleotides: TGTGCCAGCAGCCTCGACAGGGCTAGGGAGCAGTACTTC. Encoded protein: CASSLDRAREQYF.